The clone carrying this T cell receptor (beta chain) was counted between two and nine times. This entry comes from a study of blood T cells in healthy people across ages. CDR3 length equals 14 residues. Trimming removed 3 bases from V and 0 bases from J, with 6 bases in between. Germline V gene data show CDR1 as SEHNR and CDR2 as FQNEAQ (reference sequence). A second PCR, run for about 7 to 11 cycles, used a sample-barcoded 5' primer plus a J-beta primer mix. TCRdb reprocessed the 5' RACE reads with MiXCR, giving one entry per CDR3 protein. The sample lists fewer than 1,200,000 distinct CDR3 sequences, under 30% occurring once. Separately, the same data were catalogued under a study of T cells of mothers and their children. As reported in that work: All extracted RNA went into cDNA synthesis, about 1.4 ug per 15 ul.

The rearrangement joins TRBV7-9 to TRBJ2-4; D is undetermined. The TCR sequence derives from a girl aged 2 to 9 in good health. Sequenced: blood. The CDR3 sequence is CASSFGEAKNIQYF. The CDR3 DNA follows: TGTGCCAGCAGCTTTGGAGAAGCCAAAAACATTCAGTACTTC.